One and the same sample provided the 2 T cell receptor beta chains below, sequenced in a study of shared clonotypes between healthy human individuals. The protocol was immunoSEQ multiplex PCR, while the TCRdb copy is restricted to in-frame clones and leaves out a portion. The sample lists about 490,000 clones, about three quarters occurring once. Material: PBMCs. Receptors originate from a woman aged 40 to 50 in good health. Some clones in this sample may be carry-over from other donors' samples.

This clone was recorded a few times. The rearrangement uses TRBV4-2 and TRBJ2-5, with 7 bases that match TRBD2. V lost 5 bases to trimming and J lost 4 bases; unmatched junction nucleotides: 7. Germline V gene sequence: CDR1 LGHNA, CDR2 YNFKEQ. CDR3 length: 14 residues. CDR3 nucleotide sequence: TGTGCCAGCAGCGGCTCCTCTAGCGGAGAGACCCAGTACTTC. Encoded protein: CASSGSSSGETQYF.

The chain carries TRBV5-1 and TRBJ2-5, with TRBD2 matching over 7 bases. The CDR3 covers 18 residues. V gave up 1 base and J gave up 1 base; unmatched junction bases: 13. Per the germline V gene, CDR1 is SGHRS and CDR2 is YFSETQ. CDR3 loop: CASSLNGRSNHRQETQYF. CDR3 sequence (DNA): TGCGCCAGCAGCTTGAACGGGAGGAGTAACCACCGCCAAGAGACCCAGTACTTC.